Reported below is one T cell receptor (beta chain). Its antigen remains unknown. The sample comes from a study of T cell repertoires in cytomegalovirus infection. Study overall: CMV infection together with matching HLA type was indicated by public TCR beta signatures.

General observations from the study: Individuals carrying CMV plus the relevant HLA were identified by cumulative frequency of public TCR beta families. HLA-C-restricted CMV-specific TCR beta clonotypes prevailed in the ex vivo response.

This CDR3 has 15 residues. V lost 0 bases, J lost 6 bases, and 6 bases stayed unmatched. Per germline, CDR1 SGDLS and CDR2 YYNGEE. A single record per CDR3 protein comes from TCRdb applying MiXCR to the reads. The data hold just under 500,000 distinct CDR3 sequences, with roughly a third observed a single time. The J gene is TRBJ2-1, the V gene TRBV9, with TRBD1 matching over 7 bases. This TCR was sampled from a human donor in good health (CMV status not recorded). Some clones in this sample may be carry-over from other donors' samples. Here the sequenced sample was cultured PBMCs, taken from culture after CMV antigen stimulation. CDR3 residues: CASSVGWGQLNEQFF. DNA of the CDR3: TGTGCCAGCAGCGTAGGATGGGGACAGCTCAATGAGCAGTTCTTC.